Listed below are T cell receptor beta chains from one sample, sequenced in a study of identical twins. TCRdb called the 5' RACE reads again in MiXCR, with one record for every CDR3 protein. The data hold 210,000 or so distinct CDR3 sequences, with more than 15% observed a single time. These data are also associated with another study on T cells expressing NK-cell markers.

Sequenced material: CD8+ T cells sorted from blood. These receptors came from a woman aged 18-29 years in good health. Both conserved end residues are part of each CDR3. The D gene is left open where the match is weak. Rows give clone size only sometimes, using once, few, many, or a class for an expanded clone.

V gene	J gene	D gene	clone size	CDR3 protein	CDR3 DNA
TRBV5-6	TRBJ1-1	.	few	CASSLVQGEEAFF	TGTGCCAGCAGCTTGGTACAGGGCGAAGAAGCTTTCTTT
TRBV12-3/TRBV12-4	TRBJ1-4	.	few	CASSLGRDKLFF	TGTGCCAGCAGTTTAGGCAGGGACAAACTGTTTTTT
TRBV30	TRBJ1-1	TRBD1	few	CAWGRGYTEAFF	TGTGCCTGGGGCAGGGGGTACACTGAAGCTTTCTTT
TRBV7-9	TRBJ1-2	.	.	CASSPPGIAYGYTF	TGTGCCAGCAGCCCCCCGGGCATTGCCTATGGCTACACCTTC
TRBV7-2	TRBJ1-2	.	.	CASSLDQGTYYGYTF	TGTGCCAGCAGCTTAGATCAGGGTACTTACTATGGCTACACCTTC
TRBV12-3/TRBV12-4	TRBJ2-1	.	many	CASKEIGGYNEQFF	TGTGCCAGCAAAGAGATCGGGGGCTACAATGAGCAGTTCTTC
TRBV4-3	TRBJ2-6	.	few	CASSQEVAAGANVLTF	TGCGCCAGCAGCCAAGAAGTGGCTGCTGGGGCCAACGTCCTGACTTTC
TRBV10-3	TRBJ2-2	TRBD2	.	CAIRIAGTNTGELFF	TGTGCCATCAGAATAGCGGGGACGAACACCGGGGAGCTGTTTTTT
TRBV7-9	TRBJ2-5	TRBD1	few	CASSSRQGLETQYF	TGTGCCAGCAGCTCTCGACAGGGTTTGGAGACCCAGTACTTC
TRBV11-3	TRBJ2-7	TRBD1	few	CASSLRDRGFEQYF	TGTGCCAGCAGCCTGAGGGACAGGGGATTCGAGCAGTACTTC
TRBV20-1	TRBJ2-7	.	many	CSARVEYEQYF	TGCAGTGCTAGGGTAGAGTACGAGCAGTACTTC
TRBV14	TRBJ2-1	.	few	CASSQEWDEQFF	TGTGCCAGCAGCCAAGAGTGGGATGAGCAGTTCTTC
TRBV27	TRBJ2-1	.	.	CASSLSIQGPYNEQFF	TGTGCCAGCAGTTTATCGATCCAGGGCCCCTACAATGAGCAGTTCTTC
TRBV20-1	TRBJ1-2	.	.	CSASRSGLVHQGYTF	TGCAGTGCTAGTAGGTCCGGGTTAGTTCACCAGGGCTACACCTTC
TRBV11-3	TRBJ1-6	.	few	CATPSRARNSPLHF	TGTGCCACCCCGAGCAGGGCCCGAAATTCACCCCTCCACTTT
TRBV12-3/TRBV12-4	TRBJ2-7	TRBD1	.	CASSSGTGTEQYF	TGTGCCAGCAGTTCCGGGACAGGGACCGAGCAGTACTTC
TRBV7-9	TRBJ2-1	.	few	CASSPQSYNEQFF	TGTGCCAGCAGTCCACAGAGCTACAATGAGCAGTTCTTC
TRBV9	TRBJ2-1	.	.	CASRGAAANEQFF	TGTGCCAGCCGGGGGGCCGCTGCGAATGAGCAGTTCTTC
TRBV7-9	TRBJ2-3	.	many	CASSPPPSGPSTDTQYF	TGTGCCAGCAGCCCCCCCCCCAGCGGGCCTTCCACAGATACGCAGTATTTT
TRBV20-1	TRBJ2-1	.	.	CSAPLGVEQFF	TGCAGTGCCCCTCTCGGCGTTGAGCAGTTCTTC
TRBV6-5	TRBJ2-7	TRBD2	.	CASSSLSGRGAYEQYF	TGTGCCAGCAGTTCCTTAAGCGGGAGAGGCGCCTACGAGCAGTACTTC
TRBV9	TRBJ2-1	TRBD2	.	CASSANGGRDEQFF	TGTGCCAGCAGCGCGAACGGGGGGAGAGATGAGCAGTTCTTC
TRBV20-1	TRBJ2-5	TRBD2	few	CSAKFPLGRAVGETQYF	TGCAGTGCCAAATTCCCCCTGGGGAGGGCAGTAGGGGAGACCCAGTACTTC
TRBV20-1	TRBJ2-1	.	few	CSALGPQVVGEQFF	TGCAGTGCCCTAGGACCTCAAGTCGTCGGTGAGCAGTTCTTC
TRBV29-1	TRBJ2-7	.	few	CSVSGNEQYF	TGCAGCGTTTCGGGGAACGAGCAGTACTTC
TRBV7-8	TRBJ2-1	.	few	CASSLAGPRGPYNEQFF	TGTGCCAGCAGCTTAGCTGGACCTCGCGGCCCCTACAATGAGCAGTTCTTC
TRBV7-9	TRBJ2-3	TRBD2	.	CASKGGLAGSTDTQYF	TGTGCCAGCAAAGGAGGACTAGCGGGTAGCACAGATACGCAGTATTTT